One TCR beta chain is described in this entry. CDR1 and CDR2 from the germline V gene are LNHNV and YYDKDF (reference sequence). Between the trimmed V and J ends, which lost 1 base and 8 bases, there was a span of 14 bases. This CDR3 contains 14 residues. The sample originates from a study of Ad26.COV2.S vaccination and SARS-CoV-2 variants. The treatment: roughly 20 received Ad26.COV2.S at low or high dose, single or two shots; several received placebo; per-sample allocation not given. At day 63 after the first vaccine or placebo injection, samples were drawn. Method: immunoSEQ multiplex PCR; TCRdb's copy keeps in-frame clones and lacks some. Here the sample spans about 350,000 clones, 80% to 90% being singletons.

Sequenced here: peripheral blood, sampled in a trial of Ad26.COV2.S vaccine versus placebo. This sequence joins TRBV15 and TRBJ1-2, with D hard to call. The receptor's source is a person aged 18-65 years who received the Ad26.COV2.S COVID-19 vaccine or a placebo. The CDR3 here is CATSRAGRARGYTF. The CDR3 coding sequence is TGTGCCACCAGCAGAGCGGGGAGGGCTCGGGGCTACACCTTC.